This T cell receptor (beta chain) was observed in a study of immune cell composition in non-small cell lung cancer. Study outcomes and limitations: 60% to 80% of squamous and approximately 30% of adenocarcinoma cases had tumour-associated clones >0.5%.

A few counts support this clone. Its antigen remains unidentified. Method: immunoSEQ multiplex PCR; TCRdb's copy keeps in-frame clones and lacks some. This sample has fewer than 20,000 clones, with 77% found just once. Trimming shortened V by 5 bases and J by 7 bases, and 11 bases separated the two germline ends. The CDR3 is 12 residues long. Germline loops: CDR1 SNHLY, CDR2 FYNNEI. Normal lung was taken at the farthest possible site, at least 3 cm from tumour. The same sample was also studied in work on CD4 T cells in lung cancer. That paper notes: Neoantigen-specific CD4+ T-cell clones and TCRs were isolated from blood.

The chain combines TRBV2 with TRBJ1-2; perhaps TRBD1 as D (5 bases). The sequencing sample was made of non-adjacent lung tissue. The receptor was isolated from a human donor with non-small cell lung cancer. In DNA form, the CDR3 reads TGTGCCAGCAGTCCCAGGGTATTTGGCTACACCTTC. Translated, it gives CASSPRVFGYTF.